Below, 32 T cell receptor beta chains from the same sample are listed, as sequenced in a study of blood T cell repertoires in COVID-19. TCRdb keeps only in-frame clones here, not all; method: immunoSEQ multiplex PCR. Of more than 200,000 clones in the sample, approximately 83% are singletons; the top ten hold nearly 9%. Sequencing was carried out using peripheral blood. Receptors originate from a man at least 80 years old with acute or convalescent COVID-19.

V usage is TRBV18 and J usage is TRBJ1-2, with 7 bases lining up with TRBD1. Germline CDR1 is KGHSH and CDR2 is LQKENI. The CDR3 has 13 residues. V dropped 8 bases and J dropped 7; count of bases not matched to a gene: 10. As DNA, the CDR3 is TGTGCCAGCCGAGACAGGGCCAGTGGTGGCTACACCTTC. It is translated as CASRDRASGGYTF.

The chain is built from TRBV7-9 and TRBJ2-2; D remains ambiguous. V was shortened by 2 bases and J by 8 bases, with 3 bases between the two germline ends. The germline gives CDR1 SEHNR, CDR2 FQNEAQ (reference sequence). The CDR3 loop spans 11 amino acids. This chain's CDR3 is CASSLRGELFF. CDR3 DNA sequence: TGTGCCAGCAGCTTACGTGGGGAGCTGTTTTTT.

The V gene is TRBV29-1, the J gene TRBJ2-5, with D possibly being TRBD1 (5 bases). The germline gives CDR1 SQVTM, CDR2 ANQGSEA. The germline V and J ends were trimmed by 1 base and 5 bases, with 11 bases remaining between them. This CDR3 spans 13 amino acids. The CDR3 here is CSVEVHAGETQYF. The CDR3, as DNA: TGCAGCGTTGAAGTTCATGCAGGGGAGACCCAGTACTTC.

This clone was picked up a small number of times. The chain combines TRBV30 with TRBJ2-7, with 7 nucleotides matching TRBD1. Germline V gene data show CDR1 as GTSNPN and CDR2 as SVGIG (reference sequence). CDR3 length equals 16 residues. After removal of 0 bases from V and 2 bases from J, the junction contained 10 bases not matched to a gene. CDR3 residues: CAWSVPPGQIPYEQYF. The CDR3 nucleotides read TGTGCCTGGAGTGTACCACCGGGACAGATTCCCTACGAGCAGTACTTC.

The gene calls are TRBV20-1 and TRBJ2-7, with 10 bases matching TRBD2. Germline CDR1 and CDR2: DFQATT and SNEGSKA (reference sequence). The CDR3 has 17 amino acids. The V segment lost 3 bases and the J segment 4 bases; nucleotides outside the gene matches: 15. This chain's CDR3 is CSASGLAALNGVYEQYF. CDR3 nucleotides: TGCAGTGCTAGTGGACTAGCGGCCCTAAACGGGGTGTACGAGCAGTACTTC.

This chain joins TRBV5-1 and TRBJ1-3; D uncertain. V lost 0 bases and J lost 5, with 12 bases in between. This CDR3 has 15 amino acids. Germline values: CDR1 SGHRS, CDR2 YFSETQ. The CDR3 nucleotides are TGCGCCAGCAGCTTGGTGTCTCTAGAAAGAAACACCATATATTTT. Translation: CASSLVSLERNTIYF.

The CDR3 DNA follows: TGTGCCACCAGCAGAGATACTCAACAGCCCTATAATGAAAAACTGTTTTTT. Translating it yields CATSRDTQQPYNEKLFF. The gene calls are TRBV15 and TRBJ1-4, with unresolved D. CDR1 and CDR2 from the germline V gene are LNHNV and YYDKDF (reference sequence). Trimming took 0 bases from V and 4 from J, leaving 15 bases between them. This CDR3 is built from 17 residues.

This chain connects TRBV10-3 to TRBJ2-5, with 8 positions matching TRBD1. The CDR3 contains 16 residues. The junction had 7 bases not matched to a gene; V was cut back by 0 bases and J by 4 bases. Germline CDR1 reads ENHRY; CDR2 reads SYGVKD. The CDR3 loop is CAISESSGGKAETQYF. The CDR3 DNA reads TGTGCCATCAGTGAGTCGTCAGGGGGCAAGGCAGAGACCCAGTACTTC.

This chain connects TRBV6-5 to TRBJ2-5, with D perhaps matching TRBD1 (5 bases). The length of the CDR3 is 13 residues. V lost 7 bases and J lost 6, with 15 bases in between. Germline loops: CDR1 MNHEY, CDR2 SVGAGI. As DNA, the CDR3 is TGTGCCAGCACGAGAAGGGGCTTGCAGACCCAGTACTTC. Amino acid sequence: CASTRRGLQTQYF.

This rearrangement joins TRBV10-1 to TRBJ1-2; unclear D gene. Germline V gives CDR1 WNHNN, CDR2 SYGVQD (reference sequence). This CDR3 spans 14 amino acids. V was trimmed by 0 bases and J by 5 bases, leaving 10 bases between them. The CDR3 sequence is CASSESPGLYGYTF. DNA for the CDR3: TGCGCCAGCAGTGAGTCGCCAGGCCTATATGGCTACACCTTC.

This chain joins TRBV2 and TRBJ1-4; 7 nucleotides line up with TRBD1. Germline V gives CDR1 SNHLY, CDR2 FYNNEI. With V trimmed by 4 bases and J by 7 bases, 6 bases remained unmatched. The CDR3 runs 14 residues. The CDR3 coding sequence is TGTGCCAGCAGTGGGAGGAGGGGGCGTGAAAAACTGTTTTTT. This encodes CASSGRRGREKLFF.

The chain uses TRBV19 and TRBJ1-2, with 10 bases that match TRBD1. This CDR3 comprises 15 residues. CDR1 LNHDA and CDR2 SQIVND come from the germline V gene (reference sequence). With V trimmed by 3 bases and J by 1 base, 2 bases remained unmatched. The CDR3 coding sequence is TGTGCCAGTAGTATTGGGGACAGGGGTAACTATGGCTACACCTTC. It encodes CASSIGDRGNYGYTF.

V and J are TRBV10-1 and TRBJ2-3; D possibly corresponds to TRBD2 (6 bases). The germline CDR1 and CDR2 sequences are WNHNN and SYGVQD (reference sequence). The CDR3 covers 14 residues. The V end was cut by 4 bases, the J end by 0 bases, with 8 bases between. CDR3 DNA sequence: TGCGCCAGCAGTGCCGCGGGAAGCACAGATACGCAGTATTTT. It codes for CASSAAGSTDTQYF.

This chain uses TRBV30 with TRBJ1-1; TRBD1 agrees at 9 bases. The V gene's germline CDR1 is GTSNPN and CDR2 SVGIG (reference sequence). The CDR3 spans 13 residues. J gave up 4 bases and V 4 bases, and 4 bases lay outside the gene matches. DNA for the CDR3: TGTGCCTGGATGGCGGGACAGGGCACTGAAGCTTTCTTT. Translating it yields CAWMAGQGTEAFF.

The chain recombines TRBV11-2 with TRBJ2-7; 12 bases are shared with TRBD2. The germline CDR1 and CDR2 sequences are SGHAT and FQNNGV. The CDR3 consists of 16 residues. J lost 5 bases, V lost 3 bases, and 8 bases had no gene match. CDR3 nucleotide sequence: TGTGCCAGCAGCTTTGTTAGACTAGCGGGAGACCACGAGCAGTACTTC. It yields the protein CASSFVRLAGDHEQYF.

The chain couples TRBV11-2 to TRBJ2-4; D gene ambiguous. Per germline, CDR1 SGHAT and CDR2 FQNNGV. The CDR3 extends over 15 amino acids. V shed 0 bases and J shed 4 bases, with 10 bases lying between them. CDR3 sequence reads: CASSLDPQRKNIQYF. DNA for the CDR3: TGTGCCAGCAGCTTAGACCCCCAGCGTAAAAACATTCAGTACTTC.

J is TRBJ2-1 and V is TRBV24-1; TRBD1 is a possible D gene (5 bases). The CDR3 spans 11 residues. The germline V and J ends were trimmed by 12 bases and 2 bases, with 7 bases remaining between them. Germline V lookup: CDR1 KGHDR, CDR2 SFDVKD. Here the CDR3 DNA reads TGTGCCTCAGGGACCTACAATGAGCAGTTCTTC. Translation: CASGTYNEQFF.

The chain couples TRBV25-1 to TRBJ2-1; a possible D gene is TRBD1 (6 bases). The CDR3 has 13 residues. Per the germline V gene, CDR1 is MGHDK and CDR2 is SYGVNS. Trimming cost V 2 bases and J 10 bases, with 12 bases left between them. The CDR3 nucleotides are TGTGCCAGCAGTGAAGCAGGGGCGGAGGAGCAGTTCTTC. It is translated as CASSEAGAEEQFF.

V usage is TRBV2 and J usage is TRBJ1-1, with D possibly TRBD1 on 5 matching bases. The CDR3 extends over 13 amino acids. The germline CDR1 and CDR2 sequences are SNHLY and FYNNEI. V was trimmed by 4 bases and J by 1 base, leaving 7 bases between them. The CDR3 protein is CASSGQRNTEAFF. The CDR3 DNA reads TGTGCCAGCAGTGGACAGAGGAACACTGAAGCTTTCTTT.

The chain combines TRBV5-1 with TRBJ2-4; TRBD1 aligns across 10 bases. Germline V lookup: CDR1 SGHRS, CDR2 YFSETQ. The V gene end was trimmed by 4 bases and the J gene end by 1 base; junction bases not matched to a gene: 17. The CDR3 runs 20 residues. DNA for the CDR3: TGCGCCAGCAGCGTAGGAGACGGGGGACAGGGGAAGTCGGCCAAAAACATTCAGTACTTC. This translates into CASSVGDGGQGKSAKNIQYF.

V gene TRBV5-1 combines with J gene TRBJ2-7, with D possibly being TRBD1 (6 bases). There are 15 residues in the CDR3. CDR1 and CDR2 (germline): SGHRS, YFSETQ. V gave up 0 bases and J gave up 4 bases, with 14 bases separating them. The CDR3 reads CASSLGGTPSYEQYF. The CDR3 DNA follows: TGCGCCAGCAGCTTGGGAGGGACACCCTCTTACGAGCAGTACTTC.

V and J are TRBV19 and TRBJ2-1; 9 bases are shared with TRBD2. From germline, CDR1 is LNHDA and CDR2 SQIVND (reference sequence). V gave up 5 bases and J gave up 9 bases; unmatched junction bases: 11. The CDR3 runs 15 residues. The CDR3 loop is CASSLPGTSLLEQFF. The CDR3 nucleotides read TGTGCCAGTAGTCTCCCCGGGACTAGCTTGCTTGAGCAGTTCTTC.

This clone was seen a single time. The rearrangement links TRBV11-3 to TRBJ2-1; no definite D call. CDR1 and CDR2 from the germline V gene are SGHNT and YENEEA. V was shortened by 1 base and J by 5 bases, with 15 bases between the two germline ends. This CDR3 contains 16 residues. CDR3 loop: CASSLGTLSNNNEQFF. The CDR3 nucleotides read TGTGCCAGCAGCTTAGGAACCCTTTCGAACAACAATGAGCAGTTCTTC.

The chain employs TRBV19 and TRBJ1-5, with 7 bases fitting TRBD1. CDR3 size: 13 residues. J lost 9 bases, V lost 6 bases, and 8 bases had no gene match. The germline CDR1 and CDR2 sequences are LNHDA and SQIVND (reference sequence). The CDR3 region is CASRRQGLSPQHF. The DNA of the CDR3 is TGTGCCAGTAGAAGACAGGGTCTGTCGCCCCAGCATTTT. The full variable domain, with the rest looked up from reference TRBV19 and TRBJ1-5, is DGGITQSPKYLFRKEGQNVTLSCEQNLNHDAMYWYRQDPGQGLRLIYYSQIVNDFQKGDIAEGYSVSREKKESFPLTVTSAQKNPTAFYLCASRRQGLSPQHFGDGTRLSIL.

The chain links TRBV5-1 to TRBJ2-4; the match to TRBD1 covers 7 bases. CDR3 length: 15 amino acids. The V gene's germline CDR1 is SGHRS and CDR2 YFSETQ. J lost 8 bases, V lost 0 bases, and 8 bases had no gene match. In DNA form, the CDR3 reads TGCGCCAGCAGCTTGGCCGACAGGGTCTGGGACATTCAGTACTTC. This encodes CASSLADRVWDIQYF.

The gene calls are TRBV3-1 (or the pseudogene TRBV3-2) and TRBJ2-7; perhaps TRBD2 as D (6 bases). This CDR3 spans 15 amino acids. Germline V lookup: CDR1 LGHDT, CDR2 YNNKEL (reference sequence). V was clipped by 4 bases and J by 1 base, with 14 bases between them. CDR3 DNA: TGTGCCAGCAGCCCGGGAGCTTACGGGTCCTACGAGCAGTACTTC. Its protein product is CASSPGAYGSYEQYF.

This chain links TRBV19 with TRBJ1-2; D not resolved. The CDR3 extends over 16 amino acids. Germline loops: CDR1 LNHDA, CDR2 SQIVND (reference sequence). Trimming stripped 4 bases from V and 4 bases from J, with 19 bases between. As DNA, the CDR3 is TGTGCCAGTAGTACGATGGGCCCCCCAGTTGCCTATGGCTACACCTTC. Protein sequence: CASSTMGPPVAYGYTF.

The rearrangement uses TRBV11-1 and TRBJ1-6; D possibly corresponds to TRBD1 (6 bases). V gave up 5 bases and J gave up 9 bases, with 20 bases separating them. The CDR3 runs 16 residues. Germline CDR1 and CDR2: SGHAT and FQDESV (reference sequence). The CDR3 loop reads CASSPNFGGRFSPLHF. CDR3 DNA: TGTGCCAGCAGCCCCAATTTCGGGGGGCGTTTTTCACCCCTCCACTTT.

The chain combines TRBV5-1 with TRBJ2-3; 11 bases are a match to TRBD2. Trimming took 4 bases from V and 6 from J; bases not matched to a gene: 10. CDR1 and CDR2 (germline): SGHRS, YFSETQ. This CDR3 region has 16 residues. CDR3 DNA: TGCGCCAGCAGCCGCGTTAGCGGGAGGGCCAGGGATACGCAGTATTTT. As protein: CASSRVSGRARDTQYF.

This chain connects TRBV6-1 to TRBJ1-3; TRBD1 aligns across 9 bases. The V gene end was trimmed by 4 bases and the J gene end by 1 base; junction bases not matched to a gene: 11. This CDR3 spans 18 amino acids. Per germline, CDR1 MNHNS and CDR2 SASEGT. This CDR3 is CASSVARGQGPSGNTIYF. The CDR3 DNA reads TGTGCCAGCAGTGTCGCGCGGGGACAGGGACCGTCTGGAAACACCATATATTTT.

The chain is built from TRBV18 and TRBJ1-4, with a tentative D call TRBD1 (5 bases). The germline V gene encodes CDR1 KGHSH and CDR2 LQKENI. Trimming cost V 1 base and J 9 bases, with 18 bases left between them. The CDR3 contains 16 residues. CDR3: CASSPQEREQGQKLFF. The CDR3 bases are TGTGCCAGCTCACCACAGGAGCGGGAGCAGGGCCAAAAACTGTTTTTT.

The chain employs TRBV28 and TRBJ1-3, with a weak D call TRBD1 (5 bases). CDR1 MDHEN and CDR2 SYDVKM come from the germline V gene. Trimming removed 6 bases from V and 0 bases from J, with 15 bases in between. The CDR3 runs to 16 residues. As DNA, the CDR3 is TGTGCCAGCAGCCCCCGGGCAGGGTTCTCTGGAAACACCATATATTTT. Encoded protein: CASSPRAGFSGNTIYF.